These 15 T cell receptor beta chains came from one sample sequenced in a study of shared clonotypes between healthy human individuals. Naivety among CD8 cells was defined by CD45RO negativity and positive CCR7 selection, thereby excluding terminally differentiated effector memory CD45RA+ cells. Libraries were prepared by immunoSEQ multiplex PCR; TCRdb keeps only in-frame clonotypes and omits some of them. The profile shows hundreds of thousands of clones, 95% to 97% of them singletons. The source material was naive CD8+ T cells sorted from blood. All receptors derive from a young man in good health.

About this clone itself: At the DNA level, this CDR3 is encoded by other sequences in the same sample as well. The chain uses TRBV13 and TRBJ1-1; D not certain. Germline V gives CDR1 PRHDT, CDR2 FYEKMQ (reference sequence). This CDR3 has 13 residues. The V gene lost 0 bases and the J gene lost 0 bases, with 2 bases spanning the gap. The CDR3 protein is CASSLGMNTEAFF. Here the CDR3 DNA reads TGTGCCAGCAGCTTAGGTATGAACACTGAAGCTTTCTTT.

J is TRBJ1-2 and V is TRBV4-1; no firm D call. The CDR3 is 14 residues long. V was cut by 4 bases and J by 6 bases, with 15 bases left in between. In germline, CDR1 is MGHRA, CDR2 YSYEKL. CDR3 protein: CASSLTIPTDGYTF. The CDR3 region has the DNA TGCGCCAGCAGCCTCACGATTCCAACAGATGGCTACACCTTC.

J is TRBJ2-1 and V is TRBV6-1; TRBD2 is a possible D gene (7 bases). The CDR3 is 16 amino acids. Trimming took off 3 bases at V and 5 bases at J, with 17 bases between the two ends. Germline V gene sequence: CDR1 MNHNS, CDR2 SASEGT. The chain's CDR3 is CASSESAQGGDNEQFF. The CDR3, as DNA: TGTGCCAGCAGTGAGTCCGCCCAAGGGGGGGACAATGAGCAGTTCTTC.

The chain has TRBV27 and TRBJ2-6; 9 nucleotides agree with TRBD1. The CDR3 contains 14 residues. Germline V gene lookup returns CDR1 MNHEY and CDR2 SMNVEV (reference sequence). The J segment lost 12 bases and the V segment lost 5 bases, leaving 8 bases of the junction unmatched. The CDR3 protein is CASSPGQGPVVLTF. The DNA of the CDR3 is TGTGCCAGCAGTCCCGGACAGGGGCCAGTCGTCCTGACTTTC.

The gene calls are TRBV2 and TRBJ2-7, with 9 bases matching TRBD2. Looked up from germline, CDR1 is SNHLY and CDR2 is FYNNEI. The CDR3 runs 15 residues. V lost 8 bases, J lost 3 bases, and 11 bases stayed unmatched. The CDR3 loop reads CASGGGSGSFYEQYF. DNA for the CDR3: TGTGCCAGCGGGGGGGGTAGCGGGAGCTTCTACGAGCAGTACTTC.

The chain carries TRBV6-6 and TRBJ2-7; the D is unclear. The CDR3 is made up of 12 amino acids. The V gene's germline CDR1 is MNHNY and CDR2 SVGAGI (reference sequence). V shed 6 bases and J shed 3 bases, with 9 bases lying between them. This chain's CDR3 is CASSSDLYEQYF. CDR3 in DNA: TGTGCCAGCAGCTCGGACCTCTACGAGCAGTACTTC.

V is TRBV7-9 and J is TRBJ1-5, with no clear D. The V end was cut by 1 base, the J end by 4 bases, with 11 bases between. Germline V CDR1 and CDR2: SEHNR, FQNEAQ (reference sequence). The CDR3 length is 15 residues. The CDR3 nucleotides read TGTGCCAGCAGCTTAGAATCAGATCCGAATCAGCCCCAGCATTTT. It codes for CASSLESDPNQPQHF.

The gene calls are TRBV9 and TRBJ2-6, with D possibly being TRBD2 (6 bases). Trimming removed 0 bases at V and 4 bases at J, with 8 bases between. This CDR3 spans 15 amino acids. Germline CDR1 reads SGDLS; CDR2 reads YYNGEE. The CDR3 DNA follows: TGTGCCAGCAGCGTAGGCGGGGCAGGGGCCAACGTCCTGACTTTC. Translating gives CASSVGGAGANVLTF.

The V call is TRBV5-1, the J call TRBJ1-2, with D uncertain. CDR1 SGHRS and CDR2 YFSETQ come from the germline V gene. The CDR3 covers 12 residues. The V end was cut by 7 bases, the J end by 6 bases, with 13 bases between. The CDR3 is CASDEIGDGYTF. The CDR3 nucleotides read TGCGCCAGCGACGAAATTGGGGATGGCTACACCTTC.

The CDR3: CASSQEAGGNGYTF. The DNA for the CDR3 is TGCGCCAGCAGCCAAGAGGCGGGGGGGAATGGCTACACCTTC. The chain has TRBV4-1 and TRBJ1-2; the D gene is possibly TRBD1 (5 bases). CDR1 is MGHRA and CDR2 is YSYEKL in the germline V gene. This CDR3 comprises 14 residues. Trimming cost V 0 bases and J 6 bases, with 11 bases left between them.

The CDR3 loop is CASSPREGQNEQFF. The DNA for the CDR3 is TGTGCCAGCTCGCCTAGGGAGGGGCAGAATGAGCAGTTCTTC. This rearrangement joins TRBV18 to TRBJ2-1; TRBD2 matches 7 bases. This CDR3 comprises 14 residues. Germline V lookup: CDR1 KGHSH, CDR2 LQKENI. The ends lost 6 bases at V and 7 bases at J; junction bases unmatched: 9.

This clone appeared a single time. J is TRBJ2-7 and V is TRBV29-1, with 7 positions matching TRBD2. This CDR3 contains 15 residues. Germline trimming cut 2 bases from V and 2 bases from J; bases unmatched to any gene: 9. In germline, CDR1 is SQVTM, CDR2 ANQGSEA. The CDR3 DNA follows: TGCAGCGTTGAACTGGATTCTAGCGGTGCCTACGAGCAGTACTTC. Translation: CSVELDSSGAYEQYF.

The chain recombines TRBV5-8 with TRBJ2-7, with 12 bases matching TRBD1. Germline CDR1 SGHTS, CDR2 YDEGEE. There are 19 residues in the CDR3. The V and J ends lost 4 bases and 5 bases, in that order; junction bases with no gene match: 19. CDR3 bases: TGTGCCAGCAGCCGGGACAGGGGGCAAGTCGAGCGGTCTTATGACGAGCAGTACTTC. It yields the protein CASSRDRGQVERSYDEQYF.

Concerning this clone: The sample carries other DNA sequences with the same CDR3. The chain is built from TRBV18 and TRBJ2-7, with D unresolved. CDR1 KGHSH and CDR2 LQKENI come from the germline V gene. Trimming pared 5 bases from V and 4 bases from J, leaving 6 bases between. The CDR3 is 11 amino acids. The CDR3 region has the DNA TGTGCCAGCTCAACCGGGTACGAGCAGTACTTC. This sequence encodes CASSTGYEQYF.

The V call is TRBV5-1, the J call TRBJ2-4; no clear D. Looked up from germline, CDR1 is SGHRS and CDR2 is YFSETQ. CDR3 length equals 15 residues. Trimming stripped 0 bases from V and 1 base from J, with 8 bases between. The CDR3 bases are TGCGCCAGCAGCTTGGAGCTGGGGGCCAAAAACATTCAGTACTTC. This sequence encodes CASSLELGAKNIQYF.